Included here is one TCR beta chain sequence, with context. Its antigen is not identified. The data were obtained in a study of graft-versus-host responses after intestinal transplantation. The method was immunoSEQ multiplex PCR; TCRdb's version includes in-frame clones alone and lacks a portion of them. Here the sample spans 90,000 or so clones, around 83% being singletons. CDR3 length equals 14 residues. Germline V CDR1 and CDR2: SGHTA, FQGNSA. Trimming took off 3 bases at V and 3 bases at J, with 11 bases between the two ends. Sequenced here: unstimulated CD4+ T cells sorted from spleen or lymph node cells, sampled before intestinal transplant. The chain links TRBV7-2 to TRBJ1-1, with unresolved D. The source of this sequence is a human donor who received an intestinal transplant. CDR3 sequence: CASSFAGSDTEAFF. The CDR3 DNA reads as TGTGCCAGCAGCTTTGCAGGTAGTGACACTGAAGCTTTCTTT.